This paragraph covers one TCR beta chain sequence. Trimming took 7 bases from V and 7 from J, leaving 15 bases between them. Germline V gene lookup returns CDR1 SGDLS and CDR2 YYNGEE. This CDR3 comprises 12 residues. This sample is drawn from a study of T cell responses to AZD1222 COVID-19 vaccine. Using immunoSEQ multiplex PCR, the repertoire was profiled, and TCRdb retains in-frame clones only, with some absent. The sample holds 140,000 or so clones, 92% seen once. Sample: peripheral blood, taken 28 days after the second AZD1222 dose. The rearrangement uses TRBV9 and TRBJ2-7; TRBD1 or TRBD2 may be the D gene (5 bases each). The sequence was obtained from an adult who received the AZD1222 COVID-19 vaccine. CDR3 loop: CASSPQWGEQYF. DNA for the CDR3: TGTGCCAGCTCCCCTCAATGGGGGGAGCAGTACTTC.